Listed here is a single T cell receptor (beta chain). Its cognate antigen has yet to be identified. Nothing much larger sits one base from this clone, and base qualities are not available. This record belongs to a study of T cell changes during pregnancy in multiple sclerosis (dated by TCRdb to between 2018 and 2020). With respect to the entire study: The study examined how the T cell repertoire changed over the course of pregnancy in women with multiple sclerosis.

Library preparation employed the immunoSEQ multiplex PCR assay. TCRdb took over this immuneACCESS table, retaining in-frame rearrangements with V and J assigned. Such tables are incomplete; in checked studies, under half of the missing clones stem from an unresolved V gene, and the remainder is unexplained. This sample has approximately 37,000 clones in its table, and around nine tenths of those were observed once. Together, the top ten hold 0.3% to 0.4% of the sample. From its cysteine to its phenylalanine, the CDR3 spans 13 amino acids. The kept DNA is CDR3 alone, 39 bases in frame from the first base. The V end loses 5 bases and the J end loses 4 bases, and a stretch of 14 bases separates them. CDR1 and CDR2 are read off the germline V gene (reference sequence) as GTSNPN and SVGIG.

This specimen consisted of CD4+ T cells from peripheral blood mononuclear cells, obtained in the third trimester of pregnancy. The receptor's source is a female donor in good health, enrolled as a control in a pregnancy study. Here the chain combines TRBV30 and TRBJ1-1; no D segment can be confidently identified. At the DNA level, the sequence is TGTGCCTGGGAGCGTGGCTCGGGCACTGAAGCTTTCTTT. Its amino acids are CAWERGSGTEAFF.